This T cell receptor (beta chain) was profiled in a study of radiotherapy plus CTLA-4 blockade in lung cancer. In the case of this clone: Its antigen is unidentified.

Notes on the study in general: Radiotherapy was combined with ipilimumab, and tumor-derived TCR clones then expanded in blood.

Sequencing used immunoSEQ multiplex PCR; TCRdb keeps in-frame clones, though not all of them. The sample contains 85,000 to 95,000 clones, around 80% of which appear only once. Germline CDR1 and CDR2: DFQATT and SNEGSKA (reference sequence). There are 10 residues in the CDR3. V gave up 7 bases and J gave up 4 bases, with 7 bases separating them. Sequencing was performed on peripheral blood, taken from a patient treated with radiotherapy plus ipilimumab. The chain has TRBV20-1 and TRBJ1-2; no firm D call. The sequence derives from a human donor with non-small cell lung cancer that progressed on radiotherapy plus ipilimumab. For the CDR3, the DNA is TGCAGTGGTCGGAGCTATGGCTACACCTTC. The encoded protein is CSGRSYGYTF.